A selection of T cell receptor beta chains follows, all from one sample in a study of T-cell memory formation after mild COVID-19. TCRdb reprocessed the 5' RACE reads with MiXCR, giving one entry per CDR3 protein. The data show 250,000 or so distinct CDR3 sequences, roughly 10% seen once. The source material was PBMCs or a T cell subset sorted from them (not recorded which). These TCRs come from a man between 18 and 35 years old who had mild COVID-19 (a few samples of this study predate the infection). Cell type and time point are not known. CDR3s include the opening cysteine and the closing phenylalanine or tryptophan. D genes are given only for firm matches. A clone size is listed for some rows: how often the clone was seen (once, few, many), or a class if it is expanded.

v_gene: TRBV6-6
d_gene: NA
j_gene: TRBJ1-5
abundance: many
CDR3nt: TGTGCCAGCAGTTCCCGACAGGTACAATTAGTTTCAAGCAATCAGCCCCAGCATTTT
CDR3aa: CASSSRQVQLVSSNQPQHF

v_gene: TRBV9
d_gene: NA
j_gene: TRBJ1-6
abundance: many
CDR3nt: TGTGCCAGCAGCGTAGAACTAGATAATTCACCCCTCCACTTT
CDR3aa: CASSVELDNSPLHF

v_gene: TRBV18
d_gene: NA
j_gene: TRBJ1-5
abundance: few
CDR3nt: TGTGCCAGCTCAGACAGCATCAATCAGCCCCAGCATTTT
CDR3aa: CASSDSINQPQHF

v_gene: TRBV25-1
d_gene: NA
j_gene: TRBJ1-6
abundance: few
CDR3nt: TGTGCCAGCAGTGAAGGGACCAGAGGCTATTCACCCCTCCACTTT
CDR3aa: CASSEGTRGYSPLHF

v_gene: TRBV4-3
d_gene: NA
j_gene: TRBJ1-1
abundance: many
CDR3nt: TGCGCCAGCAGCTCTCTGGGGGGCACCACTGAAGCTTTCTTT
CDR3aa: CASSSLGGTTEAFF

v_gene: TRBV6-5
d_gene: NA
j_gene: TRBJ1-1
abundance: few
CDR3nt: TGTGCCAGCAGTTACTCGTATTCCCTGGAGGACACTGAAGCTTTCTTT
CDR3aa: CASSYSYSLEDTEAFF

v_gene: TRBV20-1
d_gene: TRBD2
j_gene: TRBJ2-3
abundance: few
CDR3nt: TGCAGTGCTAGCCTCGCGGGGGTTGGTACGCAGTATTTT
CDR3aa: CSASLAGVGTQYF

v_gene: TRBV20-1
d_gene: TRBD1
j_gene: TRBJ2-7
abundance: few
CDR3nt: TGCAGTGCGGGCAGAGGACAGGCTTGGGAGCAGTACTTC
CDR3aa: CSAGRGQAWEQYF

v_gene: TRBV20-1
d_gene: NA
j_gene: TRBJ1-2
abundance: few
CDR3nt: TGCAGTGCTCCTGTTATGTTGTCAAACGAGGGTGGCTACACCTTC
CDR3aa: CSAPVMLSNEGGYTF

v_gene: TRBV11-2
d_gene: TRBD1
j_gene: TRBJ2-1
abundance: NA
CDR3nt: TGTGCCAGCAGCTTACTCTCCGGGACAGGGGCGCGGAATGAGCAGTTCTTC
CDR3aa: CASSLLSGTGARNEQFF

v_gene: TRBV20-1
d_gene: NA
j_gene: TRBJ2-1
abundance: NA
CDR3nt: TGCAGTGCTAAAATGGGCGACACCAATGAGCAGTTCTTC
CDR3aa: CSAKMGDTNEQFF

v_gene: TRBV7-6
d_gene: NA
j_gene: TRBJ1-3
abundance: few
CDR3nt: TGTGCCAGCAGCCAGGACCGGATAAGGGCTGGAAACACCATATATTTT
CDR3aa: CASSQDRIRAGNTIYF

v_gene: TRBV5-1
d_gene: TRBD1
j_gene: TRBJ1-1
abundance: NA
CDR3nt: TGCGCCAGCAGCCCTCTACAGGGGTCGGACACTGAAGCTTTCTTT
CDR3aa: CASSPLQGSDTEAFF

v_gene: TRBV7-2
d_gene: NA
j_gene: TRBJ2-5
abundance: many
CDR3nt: TGTGCCAGCAGCACTAGGGGGGGTTCAATGGGGACCCAGTACTTC
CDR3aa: CASSTRGGSMGTQYF

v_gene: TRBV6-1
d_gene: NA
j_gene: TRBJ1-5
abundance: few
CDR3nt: TGTGCCAGCAGATACGGACACCCTTATAGCAATCAGCCCCAGCATTTT
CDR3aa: CASRYGHPYSNQPQHF

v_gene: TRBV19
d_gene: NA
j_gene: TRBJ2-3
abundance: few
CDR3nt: TGTGCCAGTAGTATCCGGACCACAGATACGCAGTATTTT
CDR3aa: CASSIRTTDTQYF

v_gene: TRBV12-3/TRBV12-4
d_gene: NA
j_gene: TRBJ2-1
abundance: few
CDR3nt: TGTGCCAGCAGTTTGCAGGACCGAGGGGAGCAGTTCTTC
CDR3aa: CASSLQDRGEQFF

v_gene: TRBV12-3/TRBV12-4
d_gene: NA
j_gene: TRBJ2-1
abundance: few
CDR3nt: TGTGCCAGCAGCCGAACGGTCTCCCTGTTCAATGAGCAGTTCTTC
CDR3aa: CASSRTVSLFNEQFF

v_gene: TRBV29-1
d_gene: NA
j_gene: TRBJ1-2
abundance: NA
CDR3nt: TGCAGCGTTGGCCTCAAAGGTGTGACAGTCTATGGCTACACCTTC
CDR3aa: CSVGLKGVTVYGYTF

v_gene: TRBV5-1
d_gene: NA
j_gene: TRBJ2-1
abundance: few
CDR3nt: TGCGCCAGCAGCTTGTCGTATTCCTCCTACAATGAGCAGTTCTTC
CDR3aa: CASSLSYSSYNEQFF

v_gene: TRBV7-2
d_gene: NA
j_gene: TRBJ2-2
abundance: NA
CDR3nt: TGTGCCAGCAGCTTAGGGGGCCGATCGAACACCGGGGAGCTGTTTTTT
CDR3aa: CASSLGGRSNTGELFF

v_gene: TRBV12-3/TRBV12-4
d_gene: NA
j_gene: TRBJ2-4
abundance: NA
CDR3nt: TGTGCCAGCAGTTTGGGGTCCGGTGCGGAACTAGCCAAAAACATTCAGTACTTC
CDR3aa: CASSLGSGAELAKNIQYF

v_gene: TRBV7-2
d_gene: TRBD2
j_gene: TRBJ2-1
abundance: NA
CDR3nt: TGTGCCAGCAGCAACCAGGGGACTAGCGGGGGGAATGAGCAGTTCTTC
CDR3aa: CASSNQGTSGGNEQFF

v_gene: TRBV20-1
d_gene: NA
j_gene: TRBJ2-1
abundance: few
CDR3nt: TGCAGTGAGAGGAGCTTCCGCGAGCAGTTCTTC
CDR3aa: CSERSFREQFF

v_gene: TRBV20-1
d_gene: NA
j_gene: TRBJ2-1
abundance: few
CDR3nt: TGCAGTGCCAGGGATGGCTCGGGGGCCGACAATGAGCAGTTCTTC
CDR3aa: CSARDGSGADNEQFF

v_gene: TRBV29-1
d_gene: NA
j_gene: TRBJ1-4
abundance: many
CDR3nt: TGCAGCGTCATAGCCGAAGGGAATCCAAAACTGTTTTTT
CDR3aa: CSVIAEGNPKLFF

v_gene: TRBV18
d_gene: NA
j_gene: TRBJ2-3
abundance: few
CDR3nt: TGTGCCAGCTCACGCCGACTAGACACAGATACGCAGTATTTT
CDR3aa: CASSRRLDTDTQYF

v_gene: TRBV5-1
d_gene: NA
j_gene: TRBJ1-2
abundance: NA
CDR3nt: TGCGCCAGCAGCTTGCAGGGCGAAGGCTATGGCTACACCTTC
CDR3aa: CASSLQGEGYGYTF

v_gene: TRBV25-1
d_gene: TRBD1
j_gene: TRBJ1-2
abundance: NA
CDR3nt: TGTGCCAGCAGCGACCCGAAGGACAGGGGGCGAAGTGGCTACACCTTC
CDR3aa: CASSDPKDRGRSGYTF

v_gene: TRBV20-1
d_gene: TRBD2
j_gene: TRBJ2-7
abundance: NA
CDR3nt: TGCAGTACCCCAGCCCCCCTAGCGGGGGGAGAGGAGCAGTACTTC
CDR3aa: CSTPAPLAGGEEQYF

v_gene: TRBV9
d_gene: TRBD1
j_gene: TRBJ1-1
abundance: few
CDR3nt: TGTGCCAGCAGCCCTCAGGGACAGGTCACTGAAGCTTTCTTT
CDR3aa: CASSPQGQVTEAFF

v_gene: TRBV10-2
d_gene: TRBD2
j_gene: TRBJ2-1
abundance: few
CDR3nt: TGCGCCAGCAGTGTCTTCCCGGCTAGCGGGGGGGCAGGCGGTAATGAGCAGTTCTTC
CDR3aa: CASSVFPASGGAGGNEQFF

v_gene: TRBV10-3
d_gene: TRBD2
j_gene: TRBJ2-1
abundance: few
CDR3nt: TGTGCCATCAGACCTGGACTAGTCGCAATCAATGAGCAGTTCTTC
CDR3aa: CAIRPGLVAINEQFF

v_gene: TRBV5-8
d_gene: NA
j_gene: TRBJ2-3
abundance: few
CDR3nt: TGTGCCAGCAGCTCGGGCTTGCGCACAGATACGCAGTATTTT
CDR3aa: CASSSGLRTDTQYF

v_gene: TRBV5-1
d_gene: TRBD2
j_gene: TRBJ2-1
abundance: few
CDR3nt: TGCGCCAGCAGCGTTAACCGGGGGGGAAGCAACAATGAGCAGTTCTTC
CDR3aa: CASSVNRGGSNNEQFF

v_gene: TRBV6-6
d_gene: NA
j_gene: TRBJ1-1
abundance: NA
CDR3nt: TGTGCCAGCAGTTCTACAGAGTACACTGAAGCTTTCTTT
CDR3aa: CASSSTEYTEAFF

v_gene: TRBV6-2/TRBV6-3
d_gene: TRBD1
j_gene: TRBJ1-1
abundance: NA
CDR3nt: TGTGCCAGCAGTCCCACCGACAGGGCCGCTGAAGCTTTCTTT
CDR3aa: CASSPTDRAAEAFF

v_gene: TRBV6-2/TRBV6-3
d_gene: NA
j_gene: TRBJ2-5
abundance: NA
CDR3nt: TGTGCCGCCACCGGGGCCGACGGGACCCAGTACTTC
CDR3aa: CAATGADGTQYF

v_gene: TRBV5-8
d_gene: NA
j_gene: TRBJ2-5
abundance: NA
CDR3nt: TGTGCCAGCAGCTTGCGGGGACCCCAGTACTTC
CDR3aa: CASSLRGPQYF

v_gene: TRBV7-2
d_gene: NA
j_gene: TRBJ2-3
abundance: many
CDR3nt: TGTGCCAGCATCAAAATGGCGGGTTTCACAGATACGCAGTATTTT
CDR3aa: CASIKMAGFTDTQYF

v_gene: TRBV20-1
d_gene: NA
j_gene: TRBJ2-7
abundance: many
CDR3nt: TGCAGTGCTAGAAGGGACCGCTCCTACGAGCAGTACTTC
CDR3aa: CSARRDRSYEQYF

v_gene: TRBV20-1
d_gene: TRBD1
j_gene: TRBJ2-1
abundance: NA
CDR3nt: TGCAGTGCTAGAGATGTGAGCAGGGGGCTACGCAATGAGCAGTTCTTC
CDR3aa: CSARDVSRGLRNEQFF

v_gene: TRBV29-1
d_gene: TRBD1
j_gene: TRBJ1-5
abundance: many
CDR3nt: TGCAGCGTGGCGGGACAGGAGAATCAGCCCCAGCATTTT
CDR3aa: CSVAGQENQPQHF

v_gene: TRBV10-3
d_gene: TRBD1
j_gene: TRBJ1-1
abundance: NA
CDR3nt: TGTGCCACCACCGGGACAGACACTGAAGCTTTCTTT
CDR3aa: CATTGTDTEAFF

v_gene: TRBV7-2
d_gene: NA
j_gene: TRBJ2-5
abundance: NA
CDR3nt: TGTGCCAGCAGCCTCACGAGTAGAGTAGAGACCCAGTACTTC
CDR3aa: CASSLTSRVETQYF

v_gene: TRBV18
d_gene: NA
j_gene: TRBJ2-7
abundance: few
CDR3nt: TGTGCCAGCTCACCACCGGGGAACGAGCAGTACTTC
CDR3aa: CASSPPGNEQYF

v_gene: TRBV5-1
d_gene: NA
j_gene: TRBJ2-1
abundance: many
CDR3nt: TGCGCCAGCAGCTTGCGTCCTGACCTCTCCTACAATGAGCAGTTCTTC
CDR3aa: CASSLRPDLSYNEQFF

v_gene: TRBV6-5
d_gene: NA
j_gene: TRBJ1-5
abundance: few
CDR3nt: TGTGCCAGCAGTTACTCAAATTCGGGGACTCAGCCCCAGCATTTT
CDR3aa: CASSYSNSGTQPQHF

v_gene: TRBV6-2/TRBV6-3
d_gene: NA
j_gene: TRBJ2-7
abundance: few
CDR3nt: TGTGCCAGCCACCCTATAGCGACCTTCTCCTACGAGCAGTACTTC
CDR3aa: CASHPIATFSYEQYF

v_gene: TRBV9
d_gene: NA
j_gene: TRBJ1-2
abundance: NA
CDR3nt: TGTGCCAGCAGCGTTACAGGGTCGGTAGGCTACACCTTC
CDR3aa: CASSVTGSVGYTF

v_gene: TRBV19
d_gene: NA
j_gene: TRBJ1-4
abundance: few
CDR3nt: TGTGCCAGTAGTTACCGCGGGGGTGAAAAACTGTTTTTT
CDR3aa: CASSYRGGEKLFF

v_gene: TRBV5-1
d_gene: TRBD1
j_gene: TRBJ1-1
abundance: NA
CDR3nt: TGCGCCAGCAACAGGGACAGGGGGAACACTGAAGCTTTCTTT
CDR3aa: CASNRDRGNTEAFF

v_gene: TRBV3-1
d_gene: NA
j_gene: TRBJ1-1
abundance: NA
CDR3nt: TGTGCCAGCAGGGACGAAATGAACACTGAAGCTTTCTTT
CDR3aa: CASRDEMNTEAFF